The 25 T cell receptor beta chains given below trace back to one sample, sequenced in a study of beta chain features in type 1 diabetes. Overall study results and limits: There was a moderate but significant shortening of TCRB CDR3s in all four CD4+ subsets of Type 1 diabetes patients.

Expressed TCRB transcripts were sequenced, since all the RNA that had been isolated was reverse transcribed. Only in-frame clones appear in the TCRdb table, and some are missing; sequencing was by immunoSEQ multiplex PCR. The sample gives under 300,000 clones, around 9.9% of which show up once; about 0.018% is in the top ten. Their antigen targets remain unknown. Sequencing input: naive CD4+ T cells from blood. The source is a man younger than 40 with type 1 diabetes.

This clone has just a few counts. This sequence joins TRBV25-1 and TRBJ2-5, with 7 bases matching TRBD2. The CDR3 contains 13 residues. CDR1 is MGHDK and CDR2 is SYGVNS in the germline V gene. V gave up 4 bases and J gave up 2 bases; unmatched junction bases: 1. CDR3 amino acids: CASSVGGQETQYF. CDR3 bases: TGTGCCAGCAGTGTGGGGGGGCAAGAGACCCAGTACTTC.

The CDR3 is CASSQDHRAAEAFF. The CDR3, as DNA: TGTGCCAGCAGCCAAGATCACAGGGCCGCTGAAGCTTTCTTT. The chain links TRBV4-2 to TRBJ1-1; D perhaps matches TRBD1 (6 bases). Trimming left V 0 bases short and J 6 bases short, with 11 bases between. In germline, CDR1 is LGHNA, CDR2 YNFKEQ. CDR3 length equals 14 residues.

A few counts support this clone. V is TRBV15 and J is TRBJ2-5; 8 nucleotides match TRBD2. The germline V gene encodes CDR1 LNHNV and CDR2 YYDKDF (reference sequence). V shed 0 bases, J shed 5 bases, and the junction held 5 bases outside the gene matches. This CDR3 spans 15 amino acids. CDR3 region: CATSRDASGGETQYF. The DNA of the CDR3 is TGTGCCACCAGCAGAGATGCCAGCGGGGGTGAGACCCAGTACTTC. The full variable domain, rest sourced from reference TRBV15 and TRBJ2-5, is DAMVIQNPRYQVTQFGKPVTLSCSQTLNHNVMYWYQQKSSQAPKLLFHYYDKDFNNEADTPDNFQSRRPNTSFCFLDIRSPGLGDTAMYLCATSRDASGGETQYFGPGTRLLVL.

This clone came up a few times. The genes are TRBV27 and TRBJ2-3; tentatively, D is TRBD1 (6 bases). The CDR3 consists of 16 residues. V dropped 3 bases and J dropped 4 bases, with 17 bases sitting between them. Germline V gives CDR1 MNHEY, CDR2 SMNVEV (reference sequence). CDR3 DNA sequence: TGTGCCAGCAGTTTCCAATCGCCTAAGGGGGCAGATACGCAGTATTTT. As protein: CASSFQSPKGADTQYF.

Comment on this clone: Other DNA variants within this sample encode the same CDR3. DNA of the CDR3: TGTGCCAGCAGCCTTGGACAGCAAGAGACCCAGTACTTC. Translating it yields CASSLGQQETQYF. J is TRBJ2-5 and V is TRBV7-2, with D perhaps matching TRBD1 (6 bases). Germline CDR1 and CDR2: SGHTA and FQGNSA. Trimming stripped 5 bases from V and 2 bases from J, with 9 bases between. This CDR3 is 13 amino acids long. The entire variable domain, with the rest obtained from reference TRBV7-2 and TRBJ2-5, is as follows: GAGVSQSPSNKVTEKGKDVELRCDPISGHTALYWYRQSLGQGLEFLIYFQGNSAPDKSGLPSDRFSAERTGGSVSTLTIQRTQQEDSAVYLCASSLGQQETQYFGPGTRLLVL.

There are a few counts of this clone. The chain employs TRBV10-3 and TRBJ2-1, with 10 bases that match TRBD2. Trimming took 9 bases from V and 2 from J; bases not matched to a gene: 7. The germline V gene encodes CDR1 ENHRY and CDR2 SYGVKD. The CDR3 is 15 residues long. CDR3 sequence: CAIEASGGPYNEQFF. CDR3 nucleotide sequence: TGTGCCATAGAAGCTAGCGGGGGTCCCTACAATGAGCAGTTCTTC.

This chain links TRBV30 with TRBJ1-3; 9 positions match TRBD1. With 1 base clipped from V and 4 bases from J, the junction kept 8 bases outside the gene matches. Germline V gene data show CDR1 as GTSNPN and CDR2 as SVGIG (reference sequence). The CDR3 contains 16 residues. CDR3 coding DNA: TGTGCCTGGAGTGCAAGGACAGGGGCTCTCGGAAACACCATATATTTT. Its translation is CAWSARTGALGNTIYF.

The genes are TRBV27 and TRBJ1-2; D is undetermined. Trimming took 5 bases from V and 4 from J, leaving 14 bases between them. There are 14 residues in the CDR3. Germline V CDR1 and CDR2: MNHEY, SMNVEV (reference sequence). Here the CDR3 reads CASSPDGGLYGYTF. The CDR3 nucleotides are TGTGCCAGCAGTCCCGATGGAGGGCTCTATGGCTACACCTTC.

This clone was detected a few times. The DNA of the CDR3 is TGTGCCAGCAGTACAGGGTTTGGTTACGAGCAGTACTTC. Its protein is CASSTGFGYEQYF. This sequence joins TRBV7-6 and TRBJ2-7, with D possibly being TRBD1 (6 bases). V lost 6 bases and J lost 4, with 13 bases in between. CDR3 length: 13 amino acids. CDR1 is SGHVS, CDR2 FNYEAQ, per germline.

The chain combines TRBV9 with TRBJ1-2, with 7 nucleotides matching TRBD1. CDR1 is SGDLS and CDR2 is YYNGEE in the germline V gene. This CDR3 has 15 residues. V lost 0 bases, J lost 5 bases, and 7 bases stayed unmatched. The CDR3 region has the DNA TGTGCCAGCAGCGTAGAGGGGGCGCTTGGGTATGGCTACACCTTC. It is translated as CASSVEGALGYGYTF.

This clone was counted between two and nine times. V gene TRBV10-3 combines with J gene TRBJ2-4; 7 positions agree with TRBD2. This CDR3 is built from 18 residues. The germline CDR1 and CDR2 sequences are ENHRY and SYGVKD. Trimming removed 0 bases from V and 8 bases from J; junction bases left unmatched: 16. CDR3 in DNA: TGTGCCATCAGTGAGTCGCGAAGTGATAGGACTAGTCGCGACATTCAGTACTTC. Residues: CAISESRSDRTSRDIQYF.

V usage is TRBV30 and J usage is TRBJ1-3; D uncertain. V dropped 5 bases and J dropped 7 bases, with 12 bases sitting between them. Looked up from germline, CDR1 is GTSNPN and CDR2 is SVGIG (reference sequence). This CDR3 is built from 12 residues. DNA of the CDR3: TGTGCCTGGTCCTGGGGAGGGAACACCATATATTTT. It yields the protein CAWSWGGNTIYF.

This clone was detected a few times. The rearrangement uses TRBV9 and TRBJ2-3; D is possibly TRBD2 (6 bases). Trimming cost V 4 bases and J 6 bases, with 12 bases left between them. Germline V gene sequence: CDR1 SGDLS, CDR2 YYNGEE. The CDR3 covers 13 residues. The CDR3 sequence is CASSYDRGDTQYF. The CDR3 nucleotides are TGTGCCAGCAGCTATGACCGGGGGGATACGCAGTATTTT.

This clone was found a few times. V is TRBV27 and J is TRBJ2-1, with D maybe TRBD2 (5 bases). Germline V gene data show CDR1 as MNHEY and CDR2 as SMNVEV (reference sequence). Trimming removed 6 bases at V and 5 bases at J, with 11 bases between. The CDR3 has 13 amino acids. The CDR3 spells CASSRPGNNEQFF. The CDR3 DNA reads TGTGCCAGCAGCCGTCCGGGAAACAATGAGCAGTTCTTC.

The CDR3 DNA sequence: TGTGCCAGTAGTCTTGGACTAGCGGCGGCCTACGAGCAGTACTTC. Its translation is CASSLGLAAAYEQYF. The chain joins TRBV19 to TRBJ2-7, with 10 bases that match TRBD2. The germline gives CDR1 LNHDA, CDR2 SQIVND (reference sequence). The junction had 6 bases not matched to a gene; V was cut back by 5 bases and J by 2 bases. The CDR3 has 15 residues.

The genes are TRBV7-8 and TRBJ1-1, with a weak D call TRBD1 (5 bases). Germline V CDR1 and CDR2: SGHVS, FQNEAQ. V dropped 4 bases and J dropped 5 bases, with 17 bases sitting between them. This CDR3 has 15 residues. The CDR3: CASSSRGRGPTEAFF. Here the CDR3 DNA reads TGTGCCAGCAGCTCGCGTGGGAGGGGACCGACTGAAGCTTTCTTT.

The V call is TRBV7-9, the J call TRBJ2-5; 11 bases align to TRBD2. In germline, CDR1 is SEHNR, CDR2 FQNEAQ (reference sequence). This CDR3 has 16 residues. V lost 0 bases to trimming and J lost 5 bases; unmatched junction nucleotides: 5. The CDR3 region is CASSLALAGGRETQYF. The CDR3 DNA sequence: TGTGCCAGCAGCTTAGCCCTAGCGGGGGGTCGGGAGACCCAGTACTTC.

The chain joins TRBV4-3 to TRBJ1-2, with a weak D call TRBD1 (5 bases). Looked up from germline, CDR1 is LGHNA and CDR2 is YSLEER. This CDR3 contains 15 residues. V was pared by 1 base and J by 4 bases, with 13 bases between. The CDR3 loop reads CASSQGPQGGYGYTF. The DNA for the CDR3 is TGCGCCAGCAGCCAAGGGCCTCAGGGAGGCTATGGCTACACCTTC.

Worth noting for this clone: This sample also contains other DNA sequences that code for the same CDR3. The V call is TRBV5-1, the J call TRBJ1-2, with 11 bases lining up with TRBD1. The J segment lost 6 bases and the V segment lost 0 bases, leaving 1 base of the junction unmatched. Germline assignment: CDR1 SGHRS and CDR2 YFSETQ. The CDR3 has 14 amino acids. The CDR3 region is CASSLEGQGDGYTF. The CDR3 DNA follows: TGCGCCAGCAGCTTGGAGGGACAGGGGGATGGCTACACCTTC.

The chain joins TRBV7-8 to TRBJ2-5; 14 bases align to TRBD2. Germline V gives CDR1 SGHVS, CDR2 FQNEAQ. This CDR3 region has 16 residues. The V gene end was trimmed by 7 bases and the J gene end by 7 bases; junction bases not matched to a gene: 11. This chain's CDR3 is CASIPRLAGGRGTQYF. The CDR3 DNA is TGTGCCAGCATTCCTCGACTAGCGGGGGGGCGAGGGACCCAGTACTTC.

This clone was observed a handful of times. V and J are TRBV15 and TRBJ2-3; 7 nucleotides line up with TRBD1. V was clipped by 2 bases and J by 2 bases; unmatched bases: 7. The germline CDR1 and CDR2 sequences are LNHNV and YYDKDF (reference sequence). This CDR3 contains 16 residues. CDR3 sequence reads: CATSRQTGIYTDTQYF. CDR3 nucleotide sequence: TGTGCCACCAGCAGACAGACAGGGATATACACAGATACGCAGTATTTT.

This rearrangement joins TRBV6-5 to TRBJ2-7; 11 bases match TRBD2. Trimming removed 4 bases from V and 3 bases from J; junction bases left unmatched: 5. Germline V CDR1 and CDR2: MNHEY, SVGAGI. The CDR3 runs 15 residues. The CDR3 loop reads CASSSLAGGFYEQYF. For the CDR3, the DNA is TGTGCCAGCAGTTCGCTAGCGGGGGGCTTCTACGAGCAGTACTTC.

This clone appeared a few times. The chain is built from TRBV7-3 and TRBJ2-5; D is undetermined. The CDR3 is made up of 15 amino acids. Germline-derived CDR1 and CDR2 are SGHTA and FQGTGA. V gave up 0 bases and J gave up 5 bases, with 13 bases separating them. As DNA, the CDR3 is TGTGCCAGCAGCTTAACGGGCCTTGGTGGGGAGACCCAGTACTTC. Its protein is CASSLTGLGGETQYF.

The chain has TRBV30 and TRBJ2-1; 9 bases fit TRBD1. Germline values: CDR1 GTSNPN, CDR2 SVGIG (reference sequence). V gave up 4 bases and J gave up 8 bases; unmatched junction bases: 12. This CDR3 region has 15 residues. The DNA of the CDR3 is TGTGCCTGGACGGCTGGACAGGGGAAGTTCGATGAGCAGTTCTTC. It specifies CAWTAGQGKFDEQFF. Full variable domain (remainder filled in from reference TRBV30 and TRBJ2-1): SQTIHQWPATLVQPVGSPLSLECTVEGTSNPNLYWYRQAAGRGLQLLFYSVGIGQISSEVPQNLSASRPQDRQFILSSKKLLLSDSGFYLCAWTAGQGKFDEQFFGPGTRLTVL.

V gene TRBV2 combines with J gene TRBJ2-3; 8 bases fit TRBD2. The germline V gene encodes CDR1 SNHLY and CDR2 FYNNEI. Trimming at V came to 10 bases and at J to 0 bases, leaving 9 bases not matched to a gene. The CDR3 totals 15 residues. This chain's CDR3 is CATHVLAGSTDTQYF. The CDR3 region has the DNA TGTGCCACACACGTTCTAGCGGGTAGCACAGATACGCAGTATTTT. The variable domain in full, with the rest retrieved from reference TRBV2 and TRBJ2-3, is EPEVTQTPSHQVTQMGQEVILRCVPISNHLYFYWYRQILGQKVEFLVSFYNNEISEKSEIFDDQFSVERPDGSNFTLKIRSTKLEDSAMYFCATHVLAGSTDTQYFGPGTRLTVL.